This T cell receptor beta chain originates from a study of spatial heterogeneity in lung cancer. Study-level background: A consistent excess of beta-chain over alpha-chain sequences was detected.

This sample's time point: sample taken at primary tumor resection. In each case, whole RNA from tumor, nontumor lung or frozen PBMC was sequenced unsorted. Every TCR cDNA molecule bore its own unique molecular identifier. TCRdb redid the calling of the 5' RACE reads with MiXCR, one entry per CDR3 protein. Of tens of thousands of distinct CDR3 sequences in the sample, under 25% are singletons; the top ten hold around 6.6%. CDR1 and CDR2 from the germline V gene are MNHEY and SMNVEV (reference sequence). V lost 10 bases and J lost 3, with 15 bases in between. This CDR3 has 14 amino acids. This clonotype originated in a male donor with early-stage non-small cell lung cancer. Sample: PBMCs, taken at surgery. The chain employs TRBV27 and TRBJ2-2; D possibly corresponds to TRBD1 (5 bases). The CDR3 spells CATRYSGHTGELFF. For the CDR3, the DNA is TGTGCCACCCGATACTCAGGGCACACCGGGGAGCTGTTTTTT.